One and the same sample provided the 14 T cell receptor beta chains below, sequenced in a study of T cell changes during pregnancy in multiple sclerosis. Assay used: immunoSEQ multiplex PCR; TCRdb lists only in-frame clones, some missing. Among 85,000 to 90,000 clones, around 90% were seen once, and the ten largest hold around 2%. The sample consisted of peripheral blood, taken in the first trimester of pregnancy. These receptors all come from a female donor in good health, enrolled as a control in a pregnancy study.

This chain connects TRBV6-5 to TRBJ1-5, with D perhaps matching TRBD1 (5 bases). CDR3 size: 14 residues. V was clipped by 7 bases and J by 6 bases, with 16 bases between them. Germline V gene lookup returns CDR1 MNHEY and CDR2 SVGAGI. In DNA, the CDR3 is TGTGCCAGCACCCTGGGGTCAGGGTTTCAGCCCCAGCATTTT. Translation gives CASTLGSGFQPQHF.

This chain joins TRBV19 and TRBJ1-2, with D possibly being TRBD1 (6 bases). This CDR3 contains 13 residues. Trimming took off 5 bases at V and 7 bases at J, with 14 bases between the two ends. In germline, CDR1 is LNHDA, CDR2 SQIVND (reference sequence). The CDR3 loop reads CASSQTGRRGYTF. CDR3 sequence (DNA): TGTGCCAGTAGTCAGACAGGCAGACGTGGCTACACCTTC.

The CDR3 protein is CASSVTFIANTGELFF. The CDR3 DNA follows: TGTGCCAGCAGTGTCACTTTTATCGCGAACACCGGGGAGCTGTTTTTT. V and J are TRBV6-1 and TRBJ2-2, with D uncertain. This CDR3 is built from 16 residues. From germline, CDR1 is MNHNS and CDR2 SASEGT. V dropped 4 bases and J dropped 0 bases, with 12 bases sitting between them.

V and J are TRBV6-5 and TRBJ2-7; TRBD1 is a possible D gene (6 bases). Trimming cost V 7 bases and J 6 bases, with 13 bases left between them. CDR1 is MNHEY, CDR2 SVGAGI, per germline. The CDR3 runs 12 residues. Here the CDR3 DNA reads TGTGCCAGCAATGCAGGGGTCGGCGAGCAGTACTTC. It is translated as CASNAGVGEQYF.

The chain carries TRBV7-6 and TRBJ1-2, with no clear D. There are 15 residues in the CDR3. Trimming shortened V by 1 base and J by 3 bases, and 12 bases separated the two germline ends. Germline V gene data show CDR1 as SGHVS and CDR2 as FNYEAQ. The CDR3 sequence: CASSLGPGTDYGYTF. DNA for the CDR3: TGTGCCAGCAGCTTAGGGCCAGGAACCGACTATGGCTACACCTTC.

V and J are TRBV19 and TRBJ1-2, with unresolved D. Trimming pared 3 bases from V and 3 bases from J, leaving 8 bases between. CDR1 is LNHDA, CDR2 SQIVND, per germline (reference sequence). The CDR3 runs to 13 residues. CDR3 residues: CASSIGSYYGYTF. In nucleotides, the CDR3 is TGTGCCAGTAGTATTGGGAGCTACTATGGCTACACCTTC.

V and J are TRBV19 and TRBJ1-5, with D tentatively TRBD1 (6 bases). The V end was cut by 5 bases, the J end by 5 bases, with 16 bases between. Germline V CDR1 and CDR2: LNHDA, SQIVND (reference sequence). The CDR3 sequence is 15 residues long. The CDR3 DNA is TGTGCCAGTAGTCGGGGGGCGATCGGGTATCAGCCCCAGCATTTT. It translates to CASSRGAIGYQPQHF.

This clone was counted once. The chain employs TRBV19 and TRBJ1-3, with unresolved D. Trimming removed 7 bases at V and 2 bases at J, with 12 bases between. This CDR3 is 14 amino acids long. Germline lookup yields CDR1 LNHDA and CDR2 SQIVND (reference sequence). The CDR3 region is CASMDGGTGNTIYF. In nucleotides, the CDR3 is TGTGCCAGTATGGACGGCGGGACTGGAAACACCATATATTTT. Drawing the rest from reference TRBV19 and TRBJ1-3, the complete variable domain is DGGITQSPKYLFRKEGQNVTLSCEQNLNHDAMYWYRQDPGQGLRLIYYSQIVNDFQKGDIAEGYSVSREKKESFPLTVTSAQKNPTAFYLCASMDGGTGNTIYFGEGSWLTVV.

The chain couples TRBV4-2 to TRBJ2-7; D perhaps matches TRBD2 (7 bases). CDR1 and CDR2 (germline): LGHNA, YNFKEQ. The V end was cut by 1 base, the J end by 0 bases, with 13 bases between. This CDR3 region has 16 residues. The CDR3 nucleotides read TGTGCCAGCAGCCAAGTTTGGGCGGGGGCCTCCTACGAGCAGTACTTC. Amino acid sequence: CASSQVWAGASYEQYF.

The V call is TRBV27, the J call TRBJ1-1, with 9 bases identical to TRBD1. In germline, CDR1 is MNHEY, CDR2 SMNVEV (reference sequence). V shed 2 bases and J 11 bases; nucleotides not matched to a gene: 9. The CDR3 is 14 amino acids. CDR3: CASSLLTGGVIAFF. The CDR3 DNA follows: TGTGCCAGCAGTTTACTGACAGGGGGAGTCATTGCTTTCTTT.

The rearrangement uses TRBV27 and TRBJ2-5; TRBD1 matches 11 bases. The CDR3 totals 14 residues. Trimming took 5 bases from V and 5 from J; bases not matched to a gene: 4. Per germline, CDR1 MNHEY and CDR2 SMNVEV (reference sequence). The CDR3: CASSPRDRGETQYF. In DNA, the CDR3 is TGTGCCAGCAGTCCGAGGGACAGGGGGGAGACCCAGTACTTC.

V is TRBV7-9 and J is TRBJ1-5, with 9 positions matching TRBD1. The V and J ends lost 5 bases and 7 bases, in that order; junction bases with no gene match: 9. This CDR3 spans 15 amino acids. The germline V gene has CDR1 SEHNR and CDR2 FQNEAQ (reference sequence). The CDR3 nucleotides read TGTGCCAGCAGCATGGGACAGGGTTTTAACCAGCCCCAGCATTTT. Amino acid sequence: CASSMGQGFNQPQHF.

This chain joins TRBV6-5 and TRBJ1-2; 8 bases fit TRBD1. Germline loops: CDR1 MNHEY, CDR2 SVGAGI. Trimming at V came to 9 bases and at J to 5 bases, leaving 2 bases not matched to a gene. The CDR3 has 11 residues. Written as DNA, the CDR3 is TGTGCCAGTACAGGGGGGTATGGCTACACCTTC. It encodes CASTGGYGYTF.

The chain links TRBV9 to TRBJ1-1; the D is unclear. Germline CDR1 is SGDLS and CDR2 is YYNGEE. The CDR3 runs 13 residues. Trimming removed 0 bases at V and 8 bases at J, with 11 bases between. CDR3 protein: CASSVVAEGEAFF. CDR3 coding DNA: TGTGCCAGCAGCGTAGTAGCCGAAGGAGAAGCTTTCTTT.